The rows below give T cell receptor beta chains drawn from one sample of a study of T cell responses to AZD1222 COVID-19 vaccine. The repertoire was sequenced with immunoSEQ multiplex PCR; TCRdb's copy has only in-frame clones and lacks some. The sample yields around 130,000 clones, 80% to 95% seen once. Sequenced here: peripheral blood, sampled 28 days after the second dose of the MenACWY control vaccine. The receptors come from an adult who received the MenACWY meningococcal vaccine as a control. Both conserved end residues are part of each CDR3. The D gene is left open where the match is weak. Clone size is shown for a subset of rows, as once, few, many or a class of expanded clone.

j_call clone_size d_call v_call cdr3_aa cdr3_nt
TRBJ2-7 few NA TRBV4-2 CASSQGGASDEQYF TGTGCCAGCAGCCAAGGCGGGGCCTCGGACGAGCAGTACTTC
TRBJ1-2 NA NA TRBV6-5 CASSDGTSSGYGYTF TGTGCCAGCAGCGACGGGACTTCATCGGGTTATGGCTACACCTTC
TRBJ2-7 NA TRBD2 TRBV2 CASVLAGVMYEQYF TGTGCCAGCGTCCTAGCGGGAGTAATGTACGAGCAGTACTTC
TRBJ1-4 NA TRBD1 TRBV11-2 CASSAIGGNRDRGEKLFF TGTGCCAGCAGCGCGATAGGGGGGAACCGGGACAGGGGAGAAAAACTGTTTTTT
TRBJ2-7 NA NA TRBV5-5 CASSLQEYEQYF TGTGCCAGCAGCTTACAGGAATACGAGCAGTACTTC
TRBJ1-3 NA NA TRBV6-5 CASRIRDGPGNTIYF TGTGCCAGCAGGATCCGGGACGGACCTGGAAACACCATATATTTT
TRBJ2-7 NA NA TRBV19 CATKPSPARVTEQYF TGTGCCACCAAGCCATCCCCGGCGAGGGTCACCGAGCAGTACTTC
TRBJ2-3 once NA TRBV29-1 CSVGSSYMTDTQYF TGCAGCGTTGGATCTTCTTACATGACGGATACGCAGTATTTT
TRBJ1-6 NA NA TRBV4-2 CASSQDRGRPLHF TGTGCCAGCAGCCAAGATCGGGGGCGACCCCTCCACTTT
TRBJ2-2 NA TRBD1 TRBV4-3 CASSQALGQGYTGELFF TGCGCCAGCAGCCAAGCCCTCGGACAGGGTTACACCGGGGAGCTGTTTTTT
TRBJ2-2 NA TRBD1 TRBV4-3 CASSRDRGRNTGELFF TGCGCCAGCAGCCGGGACAGAGGGCGTAACACCGGGGAGCTGTTTTTT
TRBJ1-5 NA TRBD1 TRBV2 CASRADRAPGPQHF TGTGCCAGCAGGGCGGACAGGGCACCTGGACCCCAGCATTTT
TRBJ2-3 NA NA TRBV5-1 CASSLARDADTQYF TGCGCCAGCAGCTTGGCACGGGACGCAGATACGCAGTATTTT
TRBJ1-2 NA TRBD1 TRBV5-6 CASSLRQGYGYTF TGTGCCAGCAGCTTGAGACAGGGCTATGGCTACACCTTC
TRBJ1-2 once NA TRBV19 CASSMRQVANYGYTF TGTGCCAGTAGTATGCGACAGGTAGCTAACTATGGCTACACCTTC
TRBJ2-5 NA TRBD2 TRBV7-8 CASTYRDYPRQTQYF TGTGCCAGCACCTACCGGGACTACCCGAGGCAGACCCAGTACTTC
TRBJ2-7 NA NA TRBV18 CASSPSTETYEQYF TGTGCCAGCTCACCATCCACCGAGACCTACGAGCAGTACTTC
TRBJ2-2 NA NA TRBV29-1 CSVDGAGTTGELFF TGCAGCGTTGATGGGGCAGGGACGACCGGGGAGCTGTTTTTT
TRBJ2-5 once NA TRBV11-1 CASSLGSAETQYF TGTGCCAGCAGCTTAGGGTCAGCAGAGACCCAGTACTTC
TRBJ2-5 NA NA TRBV5-1 CASSFRAGRVETQYF TGCGCCAGCAGCTTCCGCGCGGGCCGGGTAGAGACCCAGTACTTC
TRBJ2-5 NA TRBD2 TRBV3-1/TRBV3-2 CASSQRGTIQETQYF TGTGCCAGCAGCCAACGCGGGACTATCCAAGAGACCCAGTACTTC
TRBJ1-4 NA TRBD1 TRBV27 CASRLQGATNEKLFF TGTGCCAGCAGGTTACAGGGGGCAACTAATGAAAAACTGTTTTTT
TRBJ2-3 NA TRBD2 TRBV18 CASSPPGTSGVWGTDTQYF TGTGCCAGCTCACCACCTGGGACTAGCGGGGTATGGGGCACAGATACGCAGTATTTT
TRBJ2-5 once NA TRBV10-3 CAISPAGVSETQYF TGTGCCATCAGCCCGGCAGGGGTTTCGGAGACCCAGTACTTC
TRBJ2-6 NA NA TRBV12-3/TRBV12-4 CASRASGANVLTF TGTGCCAGCCGGGCCTCTGGGGCCAACGTCCTGACTTTC
TRBJ1-6 NA NA TRBV28 CASSVDSPLHF TGTGCCAGCAGTGTTGATTCACCCCTCCACTTT
TRBJ2-3 NA NA TRBV5-8 CASSLYGTLTDTQYF TGTGCCAGCAGCTTGTATGGAACCCTCACAGATACGCAGTATTTT
TRBJ2-1 NA NA TRBV6-5 CASSTVYNEQFF TGTGCCAGCAGCACGGTCTACAATGAGCAGTTCTTC
TRBJ1-3 NA TRBD1 TRBV5-6 CASSFRQGAGNTIYF TGTGCCAGCAGCTTCCGACAGGGGGCTGGAAACACCATATATTTT
TRBJ2-7 NA TRBD2 TRBV19 CASGRTSGYINEQYF TGTGCCAGTGGGCGGACTAGCGGGTATATAAACGAGCAGTACTTC
TRBJ2-1 NA NA TRBV7-9 CASSFFYNEQFF TGTGCCAGCAGCTTTTTCTACAATGAGCAGTTCTTC
TRBJ2-3 NA NA TRBV5-1 CASSPGAGITDTQYF TGCGCCAGCAGTCCGGGGGCAGGGATAACAGATACGCAGTATTTT
TRBJ2-1 once NA TRBV7-6 CASSAGDWSYNEQFF TGTGCCAGCAGCGCCGGGGACTGGTCCTACAATGAGCAGTTCTTC
TRBJ2-1 NA NA TRBV4-1 CASSQEPSSYNEQFF TGCGCCAGCAGCCAAGAACCGAGCTCCTACAATGAGCAGTTCTTC
TRBJ1-6 NA TRBD1 TRBV14 CASSHRDSYSPLHF TGTGCCAGCAGCCACCGGGACAGTTACTCACCCCTCCACTTT
TRBJ1-5 few NA TRBV3-1/TRBV3-2 CASSQDGQASGQPQHF TGTGCCAGCAGCCAAGATGGCCAGGCTTCAGGTCAGCCCCAGCATTTT
TRBJ1-5 NA TRBD1 TRBV6-1 CASSEPPTGRSQPQHF TGTGCCAGCAGTGAACCCCCGACAGGGAGGAGTCAGCCCCAGCATTTT
TRBJ2-5 few TRBD2 TRBV24-1 CATAASGRVQETQYF TGTGCCACAGCCGCTAGCGGGAGAGTTCAAGAGACCCAGTACTTC
TRBJ1-1 NA NA TRBV5-1 CASSYLGKGTEAFF TGCGCCAGCAGCTATCTGGGGAAGGGGACTGAAGCTTTCTTT
TRBJ2-5 few NA TRBV6-5 CASTQGYGGKETQYF TGTGCCAGCACCCAAGGGTATGGGGGCAAAGAGACCCAGTACTTC
TRBJ1-5 NA NA TRBV28 CASSLPPAPGPQHF TGTGCCAGCAGTTTACCCCCAGCTCCCGGCCCCCAGCATTTT
TRBJ2-3 NA NA TRBV29-1 CSVEDNTDTQYF TGCAGCGTTGAGGACAACACAGATACGCAGTATTTT
TRBJ2-2 NA NA TRBV14 CASSLGTKLTGELFF TGTGCCAGCAGCCTCGGGACAAAGTTGACCGGGGAGCTGTTTTTT
TRBJ1-2 NA NA TRBV2 CASSEVSAYGYTF TGTGCCAGCAGTGAAGTGTCTGCCTATGGCTACACCTTC
TRBJ1-5 NA TRBD1 TRBV11-2 CASSLVETGTSQPQHF TGTGCCAGCAGCTTAGTCGAGACAGGGACGAGTCAGCCCCAGCATTTT
TRBJ1-2 NA NA TRBV6-5 CASRKGGENYGYTF TGTGCCAGCAGGAAGGGCGGAGAAAACTATGGCTACACCTTC
TRBJ1-4 NA NA TRBV19 CASSILVTNEKLFF TGTGCCAGTAGTATTCTGGTAACTAATGAAAAACTGTTTTTT
TRBJ1-2 NA TRBD1 TRBV10-2 CASRGDVTGAGGYTF TGCGCCAGCAGGGGGGACGTGACAGGGGCGGGAGGCTACACCTTC
TRBJ2-1 NA TRBD2 TRBV6-6 CASSSGRASSYNEQFF TGTGCCAGCAGTAGCGGGAGGGCAAGCTCCTACAATGAGCAGTTCTTC
TRBJ1-2 NA NA TRBV7-2 CASSLVRGNGYTF TGTGCCAGCAGCTTAGTCAGGGGTAATGGCTACACCTTC
TRBJ1-1 NA NA TRBV6-2/TRBV6-3 CASSYSTPNTEAFF TGTGCCAGCAGTTACTCTACACCCAACACTGAAGCTTTCTTT